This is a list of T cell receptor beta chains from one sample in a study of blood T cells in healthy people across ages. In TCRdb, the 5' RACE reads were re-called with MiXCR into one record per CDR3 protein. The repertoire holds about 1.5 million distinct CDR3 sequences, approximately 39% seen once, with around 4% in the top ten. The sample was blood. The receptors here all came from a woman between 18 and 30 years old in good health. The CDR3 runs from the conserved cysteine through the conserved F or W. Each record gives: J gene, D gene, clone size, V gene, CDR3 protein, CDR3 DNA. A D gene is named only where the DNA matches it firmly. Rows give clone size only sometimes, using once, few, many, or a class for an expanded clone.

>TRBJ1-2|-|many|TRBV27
CASSSYRGAGYTF
TGTGCCAGCAGTTCATACAGAGGAGCAGGCTACACCTTC
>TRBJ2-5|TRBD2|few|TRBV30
CAWSRGGFEETQYF
TGTGCCTGGAGTCGCGGGGGATTTGAAGAGACCCAGTACTTC
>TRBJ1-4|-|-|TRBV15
CATSRVRGINEKLFF
TGTGCCACCAGCAGAGTAAGGGGGATTAATGAAAAACTGTTTTTT
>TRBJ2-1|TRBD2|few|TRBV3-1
CASSQTSGRNEQFF
TGTGCCAGCAGCCAGACTAGCGGGAGGAATGAGCAGTTCTTC
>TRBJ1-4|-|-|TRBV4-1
CASSQGRFSSGNEKLFF
TGCGCCAGCAGCCAAGGACGCTTTTCATCTGGTAATGAAAAACTGTTTTTT
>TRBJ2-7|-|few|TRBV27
CASSPAGQAYEQYF
TGTGCCAGCAGTCCTGCGGGGCAGGCCTACGAGCAGTACTTC
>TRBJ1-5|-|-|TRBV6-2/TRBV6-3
CASRTGVRPQHF
TGTGCCAGCCGTACGGGGGTTCGGCCCCAGCATTTT
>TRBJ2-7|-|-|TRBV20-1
CSAPGPRGVSFPYEQYF
TGCAGTGCACCAGGGCCTAGAGGGGTTTCCTTTCCCTACGAGCAGTACTTC
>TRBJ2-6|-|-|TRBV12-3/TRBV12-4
CASSLWGTGANVLTF
TGTGCCAGCAGTTTATGGGGGACTGGGGCCAACGTCCTGACTTTC
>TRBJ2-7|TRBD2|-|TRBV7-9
CASSPSAGGTYEQYF
TGTGCCAGCAGCCCCAGTGCGGGGGGGACCTACGAGCAGTACTTC
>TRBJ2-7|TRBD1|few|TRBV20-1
CSATPGTGISYEQYF
TGCAGTGCCACTCCCGGGACAGGGATCTCCTACGAGCAGTACTTC
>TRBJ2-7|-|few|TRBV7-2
CASSLRDFWGKQYF
TGTGCCAGCAGCTTAAGGGACTTCTGGGGCAAGCAGTACTTC
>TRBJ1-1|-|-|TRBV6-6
CAGRAGQLNTEAFF
TGTGCCGGCAGAGCAGGACAGCTGAACACTGAAGCTTTCTTT
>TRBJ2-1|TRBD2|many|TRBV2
CASSEALRGGGLDEQFF
TGTGCCAGCAGTGAAGCGCTTCGGGGGGGAGGGTTGGATGAGCAGTTCTTC
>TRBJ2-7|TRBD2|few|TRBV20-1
CSARDALLANSYEQYF
TGCAGTGCTAGAGACGCCCTACTAGCGAACTCCTACGAGCAGTACTTC
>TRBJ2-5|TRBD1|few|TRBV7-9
CASSWWTGALETQYF
TGTGCCAGCAGCTGGTGGACAGGGGCTTTGGAGACCCAGTACTTC
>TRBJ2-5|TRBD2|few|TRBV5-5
CASSLTPLLAGVSETQYF
TGTGCCAGCAGCTTGACTCCGTTACTAGCGGGGGTGTCAGAGACCCAGTACTTC
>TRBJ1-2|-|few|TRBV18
CASSPDGGYDYGYTF
TGTGCCAGCTCACCAGACGGGGGCTACGACTATGGCTACACCTTC